This T cell receptor beta chain was captured in a study of blood T cell repertoires in COVID-19 (dated by TCRdb to 2020 to 2021). Turning to the overall study: The collaborator samples originated in the United States, Italy and Spain and spanned the acute and convalescent phases of COVID-19. The material from the prospective study consisted of cDNA or gDNA derived from T cells, B-cell-depleted T cells, or PBMCs. Deeply sampled blood TCRbeta repertoires from subjects exposed to, actively infected with, or recovered from COVID-19 were included in the dataset. The repertoires were released in a freely available public database meant as a resource for research on the immune response to SARS-CoV-2. The samples were drawn from the first 160 participants of the ongoing ImmuneRACE study and from roughly 1,300 subjects provided by 6 global collaborators. Nearly every sample came with metadata listing a de-identified subject ID, COVID-19 status, age in years and sex. HLA class I and class II types, where available, came from metadata supplied by the sample provider rather than from assay-based typing.

Whole blood was collected in K2EDTA tubes by collaborating institutions according to the institutions' own protocols. For TCRbeta analysis, collaborators shipped samples in one of three forms: frozen whole blood, isolated PBMCs, or DNA extracted from either of those sample types. Paper-wide results and their limitations: The quantity of clinical and demographic metadata differed by source and by participant and was supplied without curation.

The germline V gene encodes CDR1 MNHEY and CDR2 SVGAGI. V and J lose 7 bases and 4 bases, and a span of 20 bases separates them. From its cysteine to its phenylalanine, the CDR3 spans 15 amino acids. Only the CDR3 region is kept as DNA, spanning 45 bases read in frame from base 1. TCRbeta CDR3 regions were amplified from genomic DNA by means of the immunoSEQ Assay, a bias-controlled multiplex PCR. Under the source paper's analysis protocol: Within the assay, amplification of reference gene primers was used to estimate how many nucleated cells each sample contained. To quantify the absolute abundance of each unique TCRbeta CDR3 rearrangement, sequence reads were collapsed and filtered. For each sample, productive Simpson clonality was calculated as the square root of Simpson's diversity index across productive rearrangements. This immuneACCESS table, as held by TCRdb, lists in-frame sequences with V and J called but not all clones. Of the missing ones, under half trace to an unresolved V gene in checked studies; the others have no known cause. V and J calls and clone size are given by that table; D and trimming were obtained from the DNA. The sample contains 70,000 to 90,000 clones, around 80% of them found a single time. 1% to 1.5% of the sample rests with the top ten.

In the case of this clone: What this receptor recognizes is not known. No base quality values were provided; no much bigger clone lies one nucleotide off.

The chain joins TRBV6-5 to TRBJ2-7; perhaps TRBD1 is the D gene, with 8 bases matching. This clonotype was obtained from a woman over 75 with acute or convalescent COVID-19. Material for sequencing was peripheral blood. The DNA sequence is as follows: TGTGCCAGCACCTTCGGACAGGGAGGGGGGTACGAGCAGTACTTC. Translated, it gives CASTFGQGGGYEQYF.